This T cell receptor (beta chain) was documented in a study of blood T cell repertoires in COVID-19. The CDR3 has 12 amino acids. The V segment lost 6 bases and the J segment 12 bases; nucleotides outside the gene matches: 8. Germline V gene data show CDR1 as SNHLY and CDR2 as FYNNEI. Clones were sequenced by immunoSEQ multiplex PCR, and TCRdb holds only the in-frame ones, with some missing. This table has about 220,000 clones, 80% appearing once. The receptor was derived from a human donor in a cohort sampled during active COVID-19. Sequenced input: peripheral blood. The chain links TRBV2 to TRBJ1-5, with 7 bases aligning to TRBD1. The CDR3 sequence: CASSLDRRHQHF. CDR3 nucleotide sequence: TGTGCCAGCAGCCTGGACAGGAGGCACCAGCATTTT.